This T cell receptor (beta chain) was sequenced in a study of graft-versus-host responses after intestinal transplantation. On the study more broadly: Anti-thymocyte globulin induction preceded about 3 years of tacrolimus and steroid maintenance in all recipients.

Study-level findings and limits: With peak circulating GvH clone levels came an association with early post-transplant HvG declines.

Libraries were prepared by immunoSEQ multiplex PCR; TCRdb keeps only in-frame clonotypes and omits some of them. The sample carries roughly 29,000 clones, 85% to 95% recorded once. This clone was recorded a few times. Its target is unknown. This specimen was PBMCs, taken about 62 days after intestinal transplant. The sequence was collected from a human patient who received an intestinal transplant, so some T cells may come from the graft donor.

The CDR3: CASSLRASTDTQYF. DNA of the CDR3: TGTGCCAGCAGCTTGAGAGCGAGCACAGATACGCAGTATTTT. The chain is built from TRBV5-6 and TRBJ2-3; no clear D. The CDR3 extends over 14 amino acids. CDR1 is SGHDT and CDR2 is YYEEEE in the germline V gene. Trimming left V 1 base short and J 0 bases short, with 6 bases between.